The next 12 T cell receptor beta chains were all read from a single sample in a study of cytomegalovirus exposure and HLA in healthy donors. Both 60 Vbeta primers and 13 Jbeta primers went into the PCR. Using immunoSEQ multiplex PCR, the repertoire was profiled, and TCRdb retains in-frame clones only, with some absent. The table lists under 150,000 clones, about 84% of them singletons. The sample consisted of PBMCs. Receptors originate from a male donor in good health and CMV-seronegative.

The chain combines TRBV27 with TRBJ1-5; 7 nucleotides align to TRBD1. In germline, CDR1 is MNHEY, CDR2 SMNVEV (reference sequence). The V and J ends lost 6 bases and 4 bases, in that order; junction bases with no gene match: 9. This CDR3 is built from 15 residues. The CDR3 bases are TGTGCCAGCAGACCAACAGGGGTGGTGAATCAGCCCCAGCATTTT. The encoded protein is CASRPTGVVNQPQHF.

This chain joins TRBV7-2 and TRBJ1-2, with 8 nucleotides matching TRBD1. The CDR3 runs 16 residues. CDR1 is SGHTA and CDR2 is FQGNSA in the germline V gene. V gave up 8 bases and J gave up 2 bases; unmatched junction bases: 13. The CDR3 spells CASGYRTGKRNYGYTF. CDR3 nucleotide sequence: TGTGCCAGCGGGTACAGGACAGGGAAGAGGAACTATGGCTACACCTTC.

The chain has TRBV5-6 and TRBJ2-3; D not certain. With 2 bases removed from V and 5 bases from J, the gap between germline ends came to 6 bases. Germline V gene sequence: CDR1 SGHDT, CDR2 YYEEEE. The CDR3 is made up of 12 amino acids. The chain's CDR3 is CASSLSGDTQYF. The CDR3 nucleotides are TGTGCCAGCAGCTTATCCGGAGATACGCAGTATTTT.

The chain combines TRBV5-6 with TRBJ2-1, with a tentative D call TRBD2 (6 bases). Trimming stripped 4 bases from V and 4 bases from J, with 18 bases between. CDR1 and CDR2 (germline): SGHDT, YYEEEE. This CDR3 has 16 amino acids. As DNA, the CDR3 is TGTGCCAGCAGCCGCCGGGGGTCTCATCTTTACAATGAGCAGTTCTTC. Translated, it gives CASSRRGSHLYNEQFF.

J is TRBJ2-5 and V is TRBV4-3; D not resolved. CDR1 and CDR2 (germline): LGHNA, YSLEER. V was cut by 0 bases and J by 5 bases, with 13 bases left in between. The CDR3 is made up of 15 amino acids. The CDR3 protein is CASSQDLDRVETQYF. DNA for the CDR3: TGCGCCAGCAGCCAAGATCTAGACCGGGTGGAGACCCAGTACTTC.

The gene calls are TRBV7-9 and TRBJ1-2; D uncertain. Germline V CDR1 and CDR2: SEHNR, FQNEAQ (reference sequence). This CDR3 is 12 amino acids long. Trimming left V 6 bases short and J 8 bases short, with 13 bases between. The CDR3 loop reads CASSPPGEGYTF. CDR3 nucleotide sequence: TGTGCCAGCAGTCCCCCTGGGGAGGGCTACACCTTC.

CDR3 in amino acids: CASSLGGGGRPGETQYF. The CDR3 region has the DNA TGTGCCAGCAGCTTAGGGGGCGGGGGGCGCCCCGGAGAGACCCAGTACTTC. The chain uses TRBV11-3 and TRBJ2-5; 8 bases match TRBD2. V shed 1 base, J shed 4 bases, and the junction held 11 bases outside the gene matches. The CDR3 is 17 residues long. Germline-derived CDR1 and CDR2 are SGHNT and YENEEA.

This chain connects TRBV28 to TRBJ2-1; TRBD2 agrees at 15 bases. Per germline, CDR1 MDHEN and CDR2 SYDVKM. V gave up 4 bases and J gave up 3 bases; unmatched junction bases: 13. CDR3 length: 20 amino acids. CDR3 sequence: CASSSLGLAGGGDLYNEQFF. The CDR3 DNA sequence: TGTGCCAGCAGTTCATTGGGACTAGCGGGAGGAGGGGACCTCTACAATGAGCAGTTCTTC.

The V gene is TRBV30, the J gene TRBJ2-4; 11 bases fit TRBD2. The CDR3 sequence is 19 residues long. V was clipped by 3 bases and J by 0 bases; unmatched bases: 13. Germline-derived CDR1 and CDR2 are GTSNPN and SVGIG (reference sequence). The CDR3 DNA is TGTGCCTGGAGGGGGGAGACTAGCGGGACGTCGAGAGCCAAAAACATTCAGTACTTC. It specifies CAWRGETSGTSRAKNIQYF.

The sample holds a few counts of this clone. The chain employs TRBV15 and TRBJ2-3; TRBD2 agrees at 9 bases. The CDR3 spans 17 residues. Germline CDR1 LNHNV, CDR2 YYDKDF (reference sequence). Trimming took 5 bases from V and 5 from J; bases not matched to a gene: 14. Here the CDR3 reads CATSPARGRGGQDTQYF. CDR3 sequence (DNA): TGTGCCACCAGCCCAGCCCGGGGGCGGGGGGGCCAAGATACGCAGTATTTT.

The rearrangement uses TRBV5-5 and TRBJ2-7; 10 bases match TRBD2. Germline V gene data show CDR1 as SGHKS and CDR2 as YYEKEE (reference sequence). The length of the CDR3 is 14 residues. Unmatched junction bases numbered 7, after V lost 4 bases and J lost 6 bases. The CDR3 nucleotides read TGTGCCAGCAGCCCGCGAGCGGGAGGGGCCGAGCAGTACTTC. Residues: CASSPRAGGAEQYF.

This clone was seen just once. The chain combines TRBV10-1 with TRBJ2-1, with a tentative D call TRBD1 (6 bases). The germline V gene has CDR1 WNHNN and CDR2 SYGVQD (reference sequence). The V and J ends lost 2 bases and 3 bases respectively, with 11 bases between them. CDR3 length equals 15 residues. The CDR3 protein is CASSEPGHRYNEQFF. In nucleotides, the CDR3 is TGCGCCAGCAGTGAGCCGGGACACCGCTACAATGAGCAGTTCTTC.